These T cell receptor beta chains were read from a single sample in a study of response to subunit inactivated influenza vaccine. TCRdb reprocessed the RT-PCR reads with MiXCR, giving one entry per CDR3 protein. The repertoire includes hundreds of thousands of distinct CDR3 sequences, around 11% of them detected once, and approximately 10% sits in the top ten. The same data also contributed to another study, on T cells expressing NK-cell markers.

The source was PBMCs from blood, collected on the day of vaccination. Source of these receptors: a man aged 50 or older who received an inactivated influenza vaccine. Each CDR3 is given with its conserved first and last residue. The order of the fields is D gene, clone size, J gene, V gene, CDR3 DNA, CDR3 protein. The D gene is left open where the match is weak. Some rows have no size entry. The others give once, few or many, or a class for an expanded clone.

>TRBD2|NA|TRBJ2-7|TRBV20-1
TGCAGTGCTTTAATTCTAACGGGAGGATCCTACGAGCAGTACTTC
CSALILTGGSYEQYF
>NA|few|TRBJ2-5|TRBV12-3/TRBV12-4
TGTGCCAGCAGTTTAGGTAATCTGCGAGAGACCCAGTACTTC
CASSLGNLRETQYF
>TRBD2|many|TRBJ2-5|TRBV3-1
TGTGCCAGCAGCCAAGGAGGGACTAGTGAAAGGAGAAGGACCCAGTACTTC
CASSQGGTSERRRTQYF
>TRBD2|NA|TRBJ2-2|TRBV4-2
TGTGCCAGCAGCCAGGGCGGGGGGCGGAACACCGGGGAGCTGTTTTTT
CASSQGGGRNTGELFF
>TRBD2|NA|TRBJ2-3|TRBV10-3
TGTGCCATCAGTGATGTAGCGGGACGTTCTAGCACAGATACGCAGTATTTT
CAISDVAGRSSTDTQYF
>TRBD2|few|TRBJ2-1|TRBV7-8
TGTGCCAGCAGCTTAGCCCGCACTAGCGGGGGAGGGTGGTACAATGAGCAGTTCTTC
CASSLARTSGGGWYNEQFF
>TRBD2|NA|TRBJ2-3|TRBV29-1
TGCAGCGCTGTTAGCGGGAGGGCCCTCGGTCCAGATACGCAGTATTTT
CSAVSGRALGPDTQYF
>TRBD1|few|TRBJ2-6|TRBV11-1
TGTGCCAGCAGCTCCTCACTATTGACAGGGGGGCCTGGGGCCAACGTCCTGACTTTC
CASSSSLLTGGPGANVLTF
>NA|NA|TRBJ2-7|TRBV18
TGTGCCAGCTCACCCGTAATCTACGAGCAGTACTTC
CASSPVIYEQYF
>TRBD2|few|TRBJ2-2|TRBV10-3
TGTGCCATCAGTGAGTCATGGGACTACAACACCGGGGAGCTGTTTTTT
CAISESWDYNTGELFF
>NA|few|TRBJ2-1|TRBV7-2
TGTGCCAGCAGCTTATCGACTTATCTCTCCTACAATGAGCAGTTCTTC
CASSLSTYLSYNEQFF
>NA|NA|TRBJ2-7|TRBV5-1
TGCGCCAGCAGCTTGGCCTATATCGGAGGGGGAGGCTACGAGCAGTACTTC
CASSLAYIGGGGYEQYF
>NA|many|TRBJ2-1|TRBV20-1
TGCAGTGCTAGAGACCCCCAGGCCCAGGGTTCCTACAATGAGCAGTTCTTC
CSARDPQAQGSYNEQFF
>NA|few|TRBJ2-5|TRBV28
TGTGCCAGCAGTCAGGCTCCCGGGGGCAGGACCCAGTACTTC
CASSQAPGGRTQYF
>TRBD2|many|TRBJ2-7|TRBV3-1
TGTGCCAGCAGCCCAGGACTAGTTGGCTACGAGCAGTACTTC
CASSPGLVGYEQYF
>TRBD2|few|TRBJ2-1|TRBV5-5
TGTGCCAGCAGCTTGCGAGCGGGGGAAAACAATGAGCAGTTCTTC
CASSLRAGENNEQFF
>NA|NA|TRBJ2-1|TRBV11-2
TGTGCCAGCAGCCCACGTGTTGTGGTGTTAAGCTCCTACAATGAGCAGTTCTTC
CASSPRVVVLSSYNEQFF
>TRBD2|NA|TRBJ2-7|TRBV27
TGTGCCAGCAGTTTAATAGCGGGTCGTAGCTCCTACGAGCAGTACTTC
CASSLIAGRSSYEQYF
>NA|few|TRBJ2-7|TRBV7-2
TGTGCCAGCAGCTTAGATTTGAACGAGCAGTACTTC
CASSLDLNEQYF
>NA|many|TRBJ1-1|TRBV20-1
TGCAGTGCTCGGACATTACTGAACACTGAAGCTTTCTTT
CSARTLLNTEAFF
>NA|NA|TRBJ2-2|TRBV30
TGTGCCTGGAACTGGGGGGCAGGGACCGGGGAGCTGTTTTTT
CAWNWGAGTGELFF
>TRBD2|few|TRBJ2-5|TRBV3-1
TGTGCCAGCAGCCAAGGGGCTAGCGGGGCGTTTAGCCGAAGGGAGACCCAGTACTTC
CASSQGASGAFSRRETQYF
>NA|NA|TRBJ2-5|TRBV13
TGTGCCAGCAGTTTTTCGCCAGGGGAGGGTCCTGGGGAGACCCAGTACTTC
CASSFSPGEGPGETQYF
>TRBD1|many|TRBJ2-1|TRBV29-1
TGCAGCGTCGGGACAGGGCGAGGAAATGAGCAGTTCTTC
CSVGTGRGNEQFF
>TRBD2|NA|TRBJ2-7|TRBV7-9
TGTGCCAGCAGCCCGCAGCTAGCGGGGACGATGGAGCAGTACTTC
CASSPQLAGTMEQYF
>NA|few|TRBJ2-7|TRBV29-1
TGCAGCGTTGGGGTTAACGAGCAGTACTTC
CSVGVNEQYF
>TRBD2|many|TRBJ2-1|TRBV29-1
TGCAGCGTTCCACCTAGCGGGAGCTCCTACAATGAGCAGTTCTTC
CSVPPSGSSYNEQFF
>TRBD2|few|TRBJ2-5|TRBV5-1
TGCGCCAGCAGCTTGGGCGGGACTAGCGGTTTGGAGACCCAGTACTTC
CASSLGGTSGLETQYF